The 21 T cell receptor beta chains in this list originate from one sample, sequenced in a study of OX40 agonist ivuxolimab in advanced cancers. Method: immunoSEQ multiplex PCR; TCRdb's copy keeps in-frame clones and lacks some. The table includes nearly 55,000 clones, just under 85% detected once. The specimen was CD4+ or CD8+ T cells sorted from blood, collected in a trial of the OX40 agonist ivuxolimab. All receptors derive from an adult with an advanced solid tumor such as melanoma, head and neck, liver or kidney cancer.

V and J are TRBV7-9 and TRBJ1-4; D ambiguous. Germline V gene sequence: CDR1 SEHNR, CDR2 FQNEAQ (reference sequence). Trimming removed 5 bases at V and 2 bases at J, with 9 bases between. The CDR3 is made up of 14 amino acids. This CDR3 reads CASSPYATNEKLFF. CDR3 nucleotides: TGTGCCAGCAGCCCTTACGCTACTAATGAAAAACTGTTTTTT. The whole variable domain, filled in from reference TRBV7-9 and TRBJ1-4, reads DTGVSQNPRHKITKRGQNVTFRCDPISEHNRLYWYRQTLGQGPEFLTYFQNEAQLEKSRLLSDRFSAERPKGSFSTLEIQRTEQGDSAMYLCASSPYATNEKLFFGSGTQLSVL.

The gene calls are TRBV2 and TRBJ2-7; 9 bases line up with TRBD1. The CDR3 extends over 18 amino acids. Germline assignment: CDR1 SNHLY and CDR2 FYNNEI. Trimming at V came to 7 bases and at J to 1 base, leaving 17 bases not matched to a gene. The CDR3 DNA reads as TGTGCCAGCATACTCCCGGGACAGGGTATTCATATGTCCTACGAGCAGTACTTC. It encodes CASILPGQGIHMSYEQYF. Full variable domain (rest looked up from reference TRBV2 and TRBJ2-7): EPEVTQTPSHQVTQMGQEVILRCVPISNHLYFYWYRQILGQKVEFLVSFYNNEISEKSEIFDDQFSVERPDGSNFTLKIRSTKLEDSAMYFCASILPGQGIHMSYEQYFGPGTRLTVT.

The chain employs TRBV18 and TRBJ2-5; D is ambiguous. The CDR3 loop spans 14 amino acids. Germline CDR1 is KGHSH and CDR2 is LQKENI. Trimming shortened V by 3 bases and J by 5 bases, and 13 bases separated the two germline ends. The CDR3 DNA sequence: TGTGCCAGCTCACCCGACAATCAGCAGGAGACCCAGTACTTC. Amino acid sequence: CASSPDNQQETQYF.

The rearrangement links TRBV7-3 to TRBJ1-1; unclear D gene. CDR1 is SGHTA, CDR2 FQGTGA, per germline. The V end was cut by 5 bases, the J end by 1 base, with 8 bases between. This CDR3 is built from 13 residues. The CDR3 loop reads CASSADQNTEAFF. CDR3 DNA: TGTGCCAGCAGCGCCGACCAGAACACTGAAGCTTTCTTT.

This chain connects TRBV5-1 to TRBJ2-5; D not resolved. This CDR3 has 16 amino acids. Deletions cut 4 bases from V and 1 base from J, with 17 bases between. CDR1 is SGHRS and CDR2 is YFSETQ in the germline V gene. CDR3 region: CASSLNPPTIQETQYF. The CDR3 coding sequence is TGCGCCAGCAGCCTGAACCCTCCTACTATCCAAGAGACCCAGTACTTC.

The chain recombines TRBV30 with TRBJ2-5; D is undetermined. Trimming removed 3 bases from V and 2 bases from J, with 10 bases in between. This CDR3 spans 13 amino acids. The V gene's germline CDR1 is GTSNPN and CDR2 SVGIG (reference sequence). The CDR3 reads CAWSTREQETQYF. The DNA of the CDR3 is TGTGCCTGGAGCACCAGAGAGCAAGAGACCCAGTACTTC.

This chain connects TRBV7-6 to TRBJ1-2; 7 positions agree with TRBD1. V lost 5 bases to trimming and J lost 4 bases; unmatched junction nucleotides: 16. There are 17 residues in the CDR3. Germline V gene data show CDR1 as SGHVS and CDR2 as FNYEAQ. CDR3 sequence: CASSPAKTGWVPYGYTF. CDR3 DNA sequence: TGTGCCAGCAGCCCGGCGAAGACAGGGTGGGTCCCCTATGGCTACACCTTC.

This sequence joins TRBV6-6 and TRBJ1-2; 7 nucleotides line up with TRBD1. Germline CDR1 and CDR2: MNHNY and SVGAGI (reference sequence). The V segment lost 5 bases and the J segment 8 bases; nucleotides outside the gene matches: 11. The CDR3 runs to 14 residues. The CDR3 loop is CASSPVTGVSGYTF. The CDR3 DNA reads TGTGCCAGCAGTCCGGTTACAGGGGTTTCAGGCTACACCTTC.

This clone was counted only a few times. The rearrangement links TRBV19 to TRBJ2-3; 7 bases map to TRBD2. The V and J ends lost 7 bases and 1 base, in that order; junction bases with no gene match: 11. CDR3 length: 16 residues. CDR1 is LNHDA, CDR2 SQIVND, per germline (reference sequence). As DNA, the CDR3 is TGTGCCAGTAAGGAGGGTGGGAGGGGTGGCACAGATACGCAGTATTTT. It codes for CASKEGGRGGTDTQYF.

The chain joins TRBV9 to TRBJ2-5, with 9 positions matching TRBD1. This CDR3 is 14 amino acids long. The germline V gene has CDR1 SGDLS and CDR2 YYNGEE. Trimming cost V 0 bases and J 3 bases; bases outside gene matches: 0. Written as DNA, the CDR3 is TGTGCCAGCAGCGTAGGGACAGGGGAAGAGACCCAGTACTTC. This sequence encodes CASSVGTGEETQYF.

The rearrangement links TRBV9 to TRBJ1-5; a possible D gene is TRBD1 (6 bases). The CDR3 runs 15 residues. V lost 3 bases to trimming and J lost 0 bases, with 10 bases between them. The germline CDR1 and CDR2 sequences are SGDLS and YYNGEE. CDR3 sequence reads: CASSAVDSSNQPQHF. CDR3 bases: TGTGCCAGCAGCGCGGTGGACAGTAGCAATCAGCCCCAGCATTTT. Looking up the rest from reference TRBV9 and TRBJ1-5 gives the full variable domain: DSGVTQTPKHLITATGQRVTLRCSPRSGDLSVYWYQQSLDQGLQFLIQYYNGEERAKGNILERFSAQQFPDLHSELNLSSLELGDSALYFCASSAVDSSNQPQHFGDGTRLSIL.

The chain joins TRBV10-3 to TRBJ1-4; weak D call: TRBD1 (5 bases). The CDR3 length is 17 residues. Trimming pared 2 bases from V and 4 bases from J, leaving 17 bases between. From germline, CDR1 is ENHRY and CDR2 SYGVKD. The CDR3 sequence: CAISEGTAFSDNEKLFF. The CDR3 DNA follows: TGTGCCATCAGTGAGGGGACGGCGTTTAGTGATAATGAAAAACTGTTTTTT.

This sequence joins TRBV15 and TRBJ2-7; D gene uncertain. This CDR3 is 14 amino acids long. Germline CDR1 and CDR2: LNHNV and YYDKDF (reference sequence). V dropped 0 bases and J dropped 0 bases, with 6 bases sitting between them. The CDR3 is CATSREGGSYEQYF. In DNA form, the CDR3 reads TGTGCCACCAGCAGAGAGGGCGGCTCCTACGAGCAGTACTTC.

The chain joins TRBV28 to TRBJ2-1; 13 bases match TRBD2. V lost 5 bases to trimming and J lost 6 bases; unmatched junction nucleotides: 13. This CDR3 comprises 18 residues. From germline, CDR1 is MDHEN and CDR2 SYDVKM. Written as DNA, the CDR3 is TGTGCCAGCAGTCCATCCGGACTAGCGGGAGCAGGATTCAATGAGCAGTTCTTC. Its translation: CASSPSGLAGAGFNEQFF.

This clone has a handful of counts. The chain employs TRBV10-3 and TRBJ2-5, with D perhaps matching TRBD1 or TRBD2 (6 bases each). CDR3 length: 16 amino acids. Deletions cut 4 bases from V and 2 bases from J, with 17 bases between. From germline, CDR1 is ENHRY and CDR2 SYGVKD. The CDR3 bases are TGTGCCATCAGTGGGGGGCTACGGGGGACGCAAGAGACCCAGTACTTC. Its translation: CAISGGLRGTQETQYF.

V usage is TRBV7-2 and J usage is TRBJ1-5; D gene ambiguous. This CDR3 is 15 amino acids long. Germline CDR1 is SGHTA and CDR2 is FQGNSA. V was cut by 1 base and J by 2 bases, with 9 bases left in between. CDR3 sequence (DNA): TGTGCCAGCAGCTTAGACTCGGGCCGCAATCAGCCCCAGCATTTT. Amino acids: CASSLDSGRNQPQHF.

The genes are TRBV28 and TRBJ2-7, with TRBD1 as a possible D gene (5 bases). This CDR3 has 16 amino acids. V shed 2 bases and J shed 0 bases, with 14 bases lying between them. Germline V CDR1 and CDR2: MDHEN, SYDVKM. The CDR3, as DNA: TGTGCCAGCAGTTTACTACGACAGTCTAGCTCCTACGAGCAGTACTTC. It encodes CASSLLRQSSSYEQYF.

The chain uses TRBV6-5 and TRBJ2-3, with 7 bases fitting TRBD1. V shed 4 bases and J 4 bases; nucleotides not matched to a gene: 8. CDR1 is MNHEY and CDR2 is SVGAGI in the germline V gene. There are 15 residues in the CDR3. The CDR3 nucleotides are TGTGCCAGCAGTTTAACAGGGGAAAGGGCAGATACGCAGTATTTT. It specifies CASSLTGERADTQYF.

The chain combines TRBV28 with TRBJ2-6, with D unresolved. CDR3 length: 13 residues. V was trimmed by 6 bases and J by 2 bases, leaving 5 bases between them. The germline V gene has CDR1 MDHEN and CDR2 SYDVKM. The CDR3 sequence: CASRVTGANVLTF. The CDR3 DNA sequence: TGTGCCAGCAGGGTTACTGGGGCCAACGTCCTGACTTTC.

This chain uses TRBV12-5 with TRBJ2-1, with D possibly matching TRBD2 (6 bases). The germline V gene has CDR1 LGHNT and CDR2 FRNRAP. The CDR3 is made up of 12 amino acids. Between the trimmed V and J ends, which lost 3 bases and 13 bases, there was a span of 13 bases. This CDR3 reads CASGLGAGRQFF. The CDR3 DNA is TGTGCTAGTGGTTTAGGCGCGGGGCGACAGTTCTTC. The variable domain in full, with the rest retrieved from reference TRBV12-5 and TRBJ2-1, is DARVTQTPRHKVTEMGQEVTMRCQPILGHNTVFWYRQTMMQGLELLAYFRNRAPLDDSGMPKDRFSAEMPDATLATLKIQPSEPRDSAVYFCASGLGAGRQFFGPGTRLTVL.

The chain links TRBV6-5 to TRBJ2-3; D is perhaps TRBD1 (6 bases). Trimming took off 2 bases at V and 6 bases at J, with 9 bases between the two ends. The CDR3 extends over 13 amino acids. Germline loops: CDR1 MNHEY, CDR2 SVGAGI. The CDR3 nucleotides are TGTGCCAGCAGTTACAGCAGGGGTGATACGCAGTATTTT. It encodes CASSYSRGDTQYF.